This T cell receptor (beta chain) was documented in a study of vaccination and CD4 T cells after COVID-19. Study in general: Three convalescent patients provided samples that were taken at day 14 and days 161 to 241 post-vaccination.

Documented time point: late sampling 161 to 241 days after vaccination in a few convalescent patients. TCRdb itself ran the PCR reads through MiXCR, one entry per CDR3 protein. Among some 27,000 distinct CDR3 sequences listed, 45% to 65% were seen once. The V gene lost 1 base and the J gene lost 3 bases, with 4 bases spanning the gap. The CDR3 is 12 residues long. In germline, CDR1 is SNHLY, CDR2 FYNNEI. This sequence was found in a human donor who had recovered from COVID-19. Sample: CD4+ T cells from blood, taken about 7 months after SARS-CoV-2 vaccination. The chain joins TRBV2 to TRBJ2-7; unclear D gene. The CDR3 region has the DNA TGTGCCAGCAGTGAAGTTAACTACGAGCAGTACTTC. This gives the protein CASSEVNYEQYF.